This is a list of T cell receptor beta chains from one sample in a study of blood T cell repertoires in COVID-19. Here immunoSEQ multiplex PCR was the method, and the copy in TCRdb shows in-frame clones only, minus some. The sample comprises approximately 210,000 clones, roughly 84% of which are singletons, and less than 4% rests with the top ten. The specimen was peripheral blood. These receptors were obtained from a woman aged 80 or over with acute or convalescent COVID-19. Each CDR3 is given with its conserved first and last residue. Clone size is given for some rows only: seen once, a few or many times, or a class if the clone is expanded.

CASSQEVTGVPYGYTF | TRBV4-1 | NA
CASSLRLLAGADTQYF | TRBV7-2 | NA
CAWTGNGDSPLHF | TRBV30 | NA
CASSLAGRSPLHF | TRBV7-2 | once
CASSLGGDSGEKLFF | TRBV18 | NA
CASSPDRGNTEAFF | TRBV4-1 | once
CASSLTSRGDEKLFF | TRBV5-1 | NA
CASSWGQGYGYTF | TRBV11-3 | NA
CASSLQPGGIDEQFF | TRBV7-3 | NA
CASSFAGIAYEQYF | TRBV5-4 | NA
CASSKKGGGYGNQPQHF | TRBV21-1 | once
CASTQQGRAFNEKLFF | TRBV19 | NA